What follows describes a single T cell receptor (beta chain). The target of this receptor is not known. Base qualities are not recorded, but no much larger clone differs from it by a single base. The collaborating institutions used their own protocols to collect whole blood in K2EDTA tubes. For TCRbeta analysis, collaborators shipped samples in one of three forms: frozen whole blood, isolated PBMCs, or DNA extracted from either of those sample types. The immunoSEQ Assay, a bias-controlled multiplex PCR, was used to amplify TCRbeta CDR3 regions from genomic DNA. As for the original processing: Nucleated cell counts per sample were estimated from amplification of reference gene primers within the assay. To quantify the absolute abundance of each unique TCRbeta CDR3 rearrangement, sequence reads were collapsed and filtered. Productive Simpson clonality was computed per sample as the square root of Simpson's diversity index over productive rearrangements. TCRdb mirrors the immuneACCESS table, restricted to in-frame sequences. Some clones are absent from its copies; in checked studies, under half trace to an unresolved V gene, and the reason for the others is unknown. For V, J and clone size, that table is used; D and trimming come from the DNA. The sample records approximately 50,000 clones, 75% to 90% of which are singletons. Approximately 6.4% of the sample is taken by the ten largest.

This record belongs to a study of blood T cell repertoires in COVID-19 (dated by TCRdb to the early 2020s). In the study overall: Samples from collaborators originated in the United States, Italy and Spain and spanned both the acute and convalescent phases of COVID-19. The material from the prospective study consisted of cDNA or gDNA derived from T cells, B-cell-depleted T cells, or PBMCs. Where available, HLA class I and class II types were obtained from metadata supplied by the sample provider rather than from assay-based typing. Subjects who had been exposed to COVID-19, were actively infected with it, or had recovered from it provided the deeply sampled blood TCRbeta repertoires that made up the dataset. Samples came from the ongoing ImmuneRACE study (first 160 participants) plus 1,254 subjects from 6 global collaborators. Sample metadata almost always included a de-identified subject ID, COVID-19 status, age in years and sex. The repertoires were released in a freely available public database meant as a resource for research on the immune response to SARS-CoV-2.

Study-wide conclusions, independent of this receptor: How much clinical and demographic metadata was included differed by source and by participant, and the metadata was provided uncurated.

From the germline V gene, CDR1 is SGHRS and CDR2 is YFSETQ. The CDR3 has 15 amino acids, counting the end cysteine and phenylalanine. Just CDR3 DNA is preserved here, 45 bases in frame from base 1. A distance of 10 bases separates the germline ends of V and J, which lose 3 bases and 0 bases respectively. The receptor comes from a man aged 55 to 69 with acute or convalescent COVID-19. The rearrangement joined TRBV5-1 to TRBJ2-1; TRBD1 is a possible D gene, resting on 6 matching bases. Sample: peripheral blood. In nucleotides, the sequence is TGCGCCAGCAGCTACGGACAGTTCTCCTACAATGAGCAGTTCTTC. Protein translation: CASSYGQFSYNEQFF.